This T cell receptor beta chain came from a study of glioma-infiltrating T cells. General study results and limits: Gliomas, especially low-grade, showed above-expected tissue-blood divergence; non-neoplastic patients showed below. CDR3 overlap between tissue and blood was very small.

The iRepertoire nested amplicon-rescue multiplex PCR amplified TCR alpha and beta CDR3s from RNA. MiXCR was run by TCRdb on the multiplex PCR reads, yielding one entry per CDR3 protein. The data hold some 190,000 distinct CDR3 sequences, with more than 25% observed a single time. Trimming pared 11 bases from V and 0 bases from J, leaving 20 bases between. The CDR3 contains 15 residues. The germline V gene encodes CDR1 SNHLY and CDR2 FYNNEI. The sample holds many counts of this clonotype. The antigen is unknown. The V and J genes are TRBV2 and TRBJ2-7; TRBD2 is a possible D gene (7 bases). This TCR was sampled from a human donor with low-grade glioma or glioblastoma, undergoing nonglioma brain surgery, or in good health (not recorded which). Sequencing was carried out using glioma tissue, nonneoplastic brain tissue, or PBMCs (not recorded which). The CDR3 here is CAGGGGLSSSYEQYF. The CDR3 region has the DNA TGTGCCGGAGGGGGGGGGCTTTCCAGCTCCTACGAGCAGTACTTC.